Listed below are T cell receptor beta chains from one sample, sequenced in a study of OX40 agonist ivuxolimab in advanced cancers. TCRdb's copy holds only in-frame clones and misses some; the assay was immunoSEQ multiplex PCR. Among about 62,000 clones listed, less than 85% were seen once. The sample was CD4+ or CD8+ T cells sorted from blood, taken in a trial of the OX40 agonist ivuxolimab. These receptors all come from an adult with an advanced solid tumor such as melanoma, head and neck, liver or kidney cancer. The conserved cysteine and the conserved F or W are not part of the CDR3 here.

>.|TRBV7-6
ASSQDPLEQF
>TRBJ2-2|TRBV2
ASLIGATGELF
>TRBJ2-1|TRBV2
ASKGLGQF
>TRBJ1-5|TRBV6-6
ASSYNRESNQPQH
>TRBJ1-5|TRBV7-9
ASSVQGDQPQH
>TRBJ1-3|TRBV7-8
ASTPPGHSKNTIY
>TRBJ1-3|TRBV19
ACRGGATGNTIY
>TRBJ2-1|TRBV7-9
ASSSGGNEQF
>TRBJ2-7|TRBV18
ASSPPAGPHEQY
>TRBJ2-7|TRBV10-3
AISLGTSTYEQY
>TRBJ2-7|TRBV5-8
ASRSRVAGNGYEQY
>TRBJ2-7|TRBV7-9
ASSLIRPDGYEQY
>TRBJ2-5|TRBV18
ASSPGQPQETQY
>TRBJ2-1|TRBV7-3
ASSLTESYNEQF
>TRBJ2-1|TRBV7-2
ASSPWGGTRTYNEQF
>TRBJ1-5|TRBV6-6
ASSRDAQPQH
>TRBJ1-4|TRBV9
ASSVGESVKNEKLF
>TRBJ1-5|TRBV30
AWSGDSNQPQH
>TRBJ1-3|TRBV7-3
ASSFGTGPVNTIY
>TRBJ2-7|TRBV27
ASSSSYEQY
>TRBJ2-7|TRBV7-3
ASSSYAGYEQY
>TRBJ2-3|TRBV12-5
ASGSELGTDTQY
>TRBJ2-1|TRBV19
ASSGRTSSYNEQF
>TRBJ1-3|TRBV7-9
ASSFWDRDGNTIY
>TRBJ2-7|TRBV11-3
ASSPDSHEQY
>TRBJ1-6|TRBV25-1
ASSDSYNSPLH
>TRBJ1-2|TRBV5-1
ASTVRKTYGYT
>TRBJ2-2|TRBV4-3
ASSPGISGGPNTGELF
>TRBJ1-5|TRBV6-5
ASSPSGEIQPQH
>TRBJ2-7|TRBV19
ASSHRTREGEQY
>TRBJ1-5|TRBV7-9
ASSLGDQPQH
>TRBJ2-7|TRBV2
ASSDATGGDEQY
>TRBJ2-2|TRBV7-3
ASSPAGEFTGELF
>TRBJ2-2|TRBV5-1
ASSLRTDTGELF
>TRBJ1-4|TRBV5-8
ASSFPGEELF
>TRBJ2-1|TRBV30
AWSGLAGTYNEQF
>TRBJ2-5|TRBV11-2
ASSSPTGGIETQY
>TRBJ1-2|TRBV27
ASRESGRNYGYT
>TRBJ1-1|TRBV19
ASSTWGSPLRNTEAF
>TRBJ1-2|TRBV28
ASADSPKVNYGYT
>TRBJ1-2|TRBV4-2
ASSLGLGTVLANYGYT
>TRBJ1-2|TRBV7-8
ASSPVKGSNYGYT
>TRBJ1-6|TRBV7-8
ASSLGTYNSPLH
>TRBJ2-7|TRBV4-3
ASSQVAQGISYEQY
>TRBJ1-1|TRBV5-1
ASSYGGVNTEAF
>TRBJ1-5|TRBV9
ASSPGGNQPQH
>TRBJ1-6|TRBV15
ATTQIGSYNSPLH
>TRBJ2-1|TRBV9
ASSVGSVEQF
>TRBJ1-1|TRBV19
ASSMGVEFEAF
>TRBJ1-1|TRBV6-9
ASSYPTDRTEAF